Reported below is one T cell receptor beta chain. Its target is unknown. This entry belongs to a study of cytomegalovirus exposure and HLA in healthy donors. The donors were part of the 120-subject validation cohort, which stood apart from the roughly 700-subject first cohort. Unmatched junction bases numbered 4, after V lost 5 bases and J lost 0 bases. Germline loops: CDR1 LNHDA, CDR2 SQIVND (reference sequence). The CDR3 consists of 16 residues. General observations from the study: Testing in vitro showed three CMV-associated chains specific for CMV antigens. Cytomegalovirus-associated status was assigned to around 160 TCR beta chains.

Sequencing used immunoSEQ multiplex PCR; TCRdb keeps in-frame clones, though not all of them. Among over 200,000 clones listed, about 86% were seen once. J is TRBJ2-3 and V is TRBV19, with 11 positions matching TRBD2. The TCR originated in a woman aged 18-29 years in good health and CMV-seronegative. The sequencing sample was made of PBMCs. In DNA, the CDR3 is TGTGCCAGTAGTTTTCTAGCGGGAGGCAGCACAGATACGCAGTATTTT. Translation gives CASSFLAGGSTDTQYF.